This paragraph reports one T cell receptor beta chain. In the source study's methods: Amplification with reference gene primers provided the estimates of nucleated cell counts. Sequenced by immunoSEQ multiplex PCR; TCRdb stores in-frame clones only, minus some. Clone size and the V and J calls come from that table; the DNA yielded D and trimming. The table shows under 300,000 clones, with 70% to 85% occurring only once. This specimen comes from a study of blood T cell repertoires in COVID-19. Study at large: Italy, Spain and the United States were the sources of the convalescent and acute COVID-19 samples. T cells, B-cell-depleted T cells, or PBMCs provided the cDNA or gDNA that served as material.

The germline V gene encodes CDR1 LNHDA and CDR2 SQIVND (reference sequence). This CDR3 region has 18 residues. J gave up 0 bases and V 11 bases, and 17 bases lay outside the gene matches. This TCR was sampled from a woman aged 80 or older with acute or convalescent COVID-19. The chain joins TRBV19 to TRBJ1-5; the match to TRBD1 covers 9 bases. Material for sequencing was peripheral blood. CDR3 region: CASSLGQGRGDSNQPQHF. In nucleotides, the CDR3 is TGTGCCTCCTCACTAGGACAGGGGAGGGGCGATAGCAATCAGCCCCAGCATTTT. The full variable domain, rest sourced from reference TRBV19 and TRBJ1-5, is DGGITQSPKYLFRKEGQNVTLSCEQNLNHDAMYWYRQDPGQGLRLIYYSQIVNDFQKGDIAEGYSVSREKKESFPLTVTSAQKNPTAFYLCASSLGQGRGDSNQPQHFGDGTRLSIL.